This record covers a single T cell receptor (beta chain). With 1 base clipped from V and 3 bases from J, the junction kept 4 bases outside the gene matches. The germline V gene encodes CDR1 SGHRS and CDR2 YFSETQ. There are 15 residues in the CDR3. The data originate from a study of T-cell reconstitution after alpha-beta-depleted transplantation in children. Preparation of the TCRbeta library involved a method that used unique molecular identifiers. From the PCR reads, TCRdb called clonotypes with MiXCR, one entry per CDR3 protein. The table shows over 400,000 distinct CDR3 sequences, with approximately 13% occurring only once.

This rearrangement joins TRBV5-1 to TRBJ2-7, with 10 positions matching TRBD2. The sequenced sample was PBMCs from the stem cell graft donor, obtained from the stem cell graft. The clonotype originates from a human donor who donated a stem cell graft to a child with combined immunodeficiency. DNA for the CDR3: TGCGCCAGCAGCTTGAGTCTAGCGGGAGTCTACGAGCAGTACTTC. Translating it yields CASSLSLAGVYEQYF. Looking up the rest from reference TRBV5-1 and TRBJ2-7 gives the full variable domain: KAGVTQTPRYLIKTRGQQVTLSCSPISGHRSVSWYQQTPGQGLQFLFEYFSETQRNKGNFPGRFSGRQFSNSRSEMNVSTLELGDSALYLCASSLSLAGVYEQYFGPGTRLTVT.